This section outlines one T cell receptor (beta chain) sequence together with its context. The target of this receptor is not known. No quality values exist for individual bases; no much larger clone is one base distant. The immunoSEQ Assay, a bias-controlled multiplex PCR, was used to amplify TCRbeta CDR3 regions from genomic DNA. The authors processed their data as follows. The number of nucleated cells in each sample was estimated from the amplification of reference gene primers within the assay. To quantify the absolute abundance of each unique TCRbeta CDR3 rearrangement, sequence reads were collapsed and filtered. For each sample, productive Simpson clonality was calculated as the square root of Simpson's diversity index over productive rearrangements. Entries here come from immuneACCESS through TCRdb and include only in-frame sequences with V and J called. Some clones fail to appear in such tables; in the studies checked, an unresolved V gene covers under half of the shortfall, and the cause of the remainder is unknown. V and J calls and clone size are copied from that table; D and trimming were computed from the DNA. The sample contains about 140,000 clones, 85% to 90% of them found a single time. The ten top clones hold over 1.5% of the sample.

Based on the germline V gene, the CDR1 and CDR2 sequences are ENHRY and SYGVKD. Unmatched junction bases come to 7, with V trimmed by 2 bases and J by 7 bases. The CDR3, cysteine through phenylalanine, is 15 amino acids long. The CDR3 DNA has 45 bases and is translated from base 1. This specimen comes from a study of blood T cell repertoires in COVID-19 (dated by TCRdb to 2019 to 2021). Some background on the complete study: Collaborator samples came from the United States, Italy and Spain and covered acute and convalescent phases of COVID-19. The dataset comprised deeply sampled blood TCRbeta repertoires from subjects exposed to, actively infected with, or recovered from COVID-19. Where available, HLA class I and class II types were taken from metadata supplied by the sample provider and were not determined by assay-based typing. The repertoires were released in a freely available public database intended as a resource for research on the immune response to SARS-CoV-2. The prospective study material was composed of cDNA or gDNA derived from T cells, B-cell-depleted T cells, or PBMCs. The samples were drawn from the first 160 participants of the ongoing ImmuneRACE study and from 1,254 subjects provided by 6 global collaborators. A de-identified subject ID, COVID-19 status, age in years and sex were almost always included in the sample metadata. Study-wide findings and limitations: How much clinical and demographic metadata was included differed by source and by participant, and the metadata was provided uncurated.

Whole blood was collected in K2EDTA tubes by collaborating institutions according to the institutions' own protocols. For TCRbeta analysis, collaborator samples were shipped as frozen whole blood, as isolated PBMCs, or as DNA extracted from either sample type. Material for sequencing was peripheral blood. The receptor was derived from a woman aged 55-69 years with acute or convalescent COVID-19. Here the chain combines TRBV10-3 and TRBJ1-4; 7 bases in the junction line up with TRBD1. The DNA sequence reads TGTGCCATCAGTGAGCCGGGACAGCCCCTTGAAAAACTGTTTTTT. Translated, this is CAISEPGQPLEKLFF.